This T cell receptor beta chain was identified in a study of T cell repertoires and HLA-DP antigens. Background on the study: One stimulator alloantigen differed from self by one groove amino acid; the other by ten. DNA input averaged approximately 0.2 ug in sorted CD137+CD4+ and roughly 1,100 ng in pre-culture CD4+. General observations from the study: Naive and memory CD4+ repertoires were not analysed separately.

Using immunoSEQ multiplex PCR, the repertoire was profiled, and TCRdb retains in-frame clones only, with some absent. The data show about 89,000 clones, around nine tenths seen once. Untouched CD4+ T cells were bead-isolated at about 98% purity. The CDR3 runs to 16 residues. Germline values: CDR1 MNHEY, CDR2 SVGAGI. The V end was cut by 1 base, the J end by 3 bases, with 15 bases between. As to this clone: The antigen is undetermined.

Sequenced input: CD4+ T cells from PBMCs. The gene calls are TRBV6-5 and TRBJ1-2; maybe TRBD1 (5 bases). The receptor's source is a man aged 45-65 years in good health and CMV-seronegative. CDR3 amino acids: CASSYYSSGSDYGYTF. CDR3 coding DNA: TGTGCCAGCAGTTACTATTCGTCAGGGAGCGACTATGGCTACACCTTC.